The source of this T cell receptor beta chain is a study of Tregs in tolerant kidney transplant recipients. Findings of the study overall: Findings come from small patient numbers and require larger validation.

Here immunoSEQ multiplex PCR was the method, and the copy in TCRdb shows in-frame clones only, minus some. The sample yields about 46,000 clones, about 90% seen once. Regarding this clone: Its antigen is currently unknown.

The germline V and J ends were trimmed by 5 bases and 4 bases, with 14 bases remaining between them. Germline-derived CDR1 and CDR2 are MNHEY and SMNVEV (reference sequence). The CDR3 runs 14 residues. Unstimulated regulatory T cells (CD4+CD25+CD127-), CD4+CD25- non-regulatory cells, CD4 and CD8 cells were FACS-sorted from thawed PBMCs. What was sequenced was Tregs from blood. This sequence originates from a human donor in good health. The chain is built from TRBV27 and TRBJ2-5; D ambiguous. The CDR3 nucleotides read TGTGCCAGCAGTGTGGGAACTCGAGGAGAGACCCAGTACTTC. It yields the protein CASSVGTRGETQYF.